The 18 T cell receptor beta chains presented below share a single source sample, sequenced in a study of OX40 agonist ivuxolimab in advanced cancers. Here immunoSEQ multiplex PCR was the method, and the copy in TCRdb shows in-frame clones only, minus some. The data hold about 62,000 clones, with around 84% observed a single time. The material was CD4+ or CD8+ T cells sorted from blood, obtained in a trial of the OX40 agonist ivuxolimab. These receptors were collected from an adult with an advanced solid tumor such as melanoma, head and neck, liver or kidney cancer.

This clone was detected only a few times. The J gene is TRBJ2-1, the V gene TRBV5-8, with D perhaps being TRBD1 or TRBD2 (7 bases each). CDR3 length: 13 amino acids. V lost 5 bases and J 6 bases, leaving 12 bases between the germline ends. Germline CDR1 reads SGHTS; CDR2 reads YDEGEE. The CDR3 bases are TGTGCCAGCAGAATCAGGGGGGGCAATGAGCAGTTCTTC. Translating gives CASRIRGGNEQFF. The full variable domain, in which reference TRBV5-8 and TRBJ2-1 provide the parts outside the CDR3, is EAGVTQSPTHLIKTRGQQATLRCSPISGHTSVYWYQQALGLGLQFLLWYDEGEERNRGNFPPRFSGRQFPNYSSELNVNALELEDSALYLCASRIRGGNEQFFGPGTRLTVL.

The CDR3 region is CASSVGAGNEKLFF. The CDR3 DNA follows: TGTGCCAGCAGCGTCGGGGCAGGGAACGAAAAACTGTTTTTT. The chain employs TRBV9 and TRBJ1-4, with D possibly matching TRBD1 (5 bases). Between the trimmed V and J ends, which lost 2 bases and 8 bases, there was a span of 13 bases. Germline assignment: CDR1 SGDLS and CDR2 YYNGEE. The CDR3 loop spans 14 amino acids.

This clone appeared a few times. The chain joins TRBV6-5 to TRBJ1-6; possible D gene TRBD1, 6 bases. Trimming took 2 bases from V and 6 from J, leaving 11 bases between them. There are 15 residues in the CDR3. Germline V lookup: CDR1 MNHEY, CDR2 SVGAGI. Here the CDR3 DNA reads TGTGCCAGCAGTTACACAGGGACCGGTAATTCACCCCTCCACTTT. Translating it yields CASSYTGTGNSPLHF.

The CDR3 coding sequence is TGTGCCAGCAGTGAAGCGGGGGGATATAGCAATCAGCCCCAGCATTTT. Translating it yields CASSEAGGYSNQPQHF. The V call is TRBV2, the J call TRBJ1-5, with a possible D match to TRBD1 (5 bases). Trimming took 0 bases from V and 0 from J, leaving 9 bases between them. The CDR3 is 16 amino acids. CDR1 and CDR2 (germline): SNHLY, FYNNEI.

This rearrangement joins TRBV19 to TRBJ2-2, with TRBD2 matching 8 bases. V gave up 5 bases and J gave up 5 bases; unmatched junction bases: 10. The germline CDR1 and CDR2 sequences are LNHDA and SQIVND (reference sequence). The CDR3 is 16 residues long. As DNA, the CDR3 is TGTGCCAGTAGTTTTCGGACTAGCTCTAAAACCGGGGAGCTGTTTTTT. Its translation is CASSFRTSSKTGELFF.

This rearrangement joins TRBV18 to TRBJ1-3; 8 bases agree with TRBD1. Germline V lookup: CDR1 KGHSH, CDR2 LQKENI. V dropped 2 bases and J dropped 0; count of bases not matched to a gene: 15. The CDR3 is 20 amino acids. For the CDR3, the DNA is TGTGCCAGCTCACCAATTCAGGGGGCCCTCTCCCTTTTCTCTGGAAACACCATATATTTT. Protein: CASSPIQGALSLFSGNTIYF. Combining the CDR3 with reference TRBV18 and TRBJ1-3 gives the whole variable domain NAGVMQNPRHLVRRRGQEARLRCSPMKGHSHVYWYRQLPEEGLKFMVYLQKENIIDESGMPKERFSAEFPKEGPSILRIQQVVRGDSAAYFCASSPIQGALSLFSGNTIYFGEGSWLTVV.

The chain is built from TRBV28 and TRBJ1-1; a weak D match, TRBD1 (6 bases). CDR3 length equals 14 residues. V shed 11 bases and J shed 7 bases, with 23 bases lying between them. Germline values: CDR1 MDHEN, CDR2 SYDVKM. As DNA, the CDR3 is TGTGCCGCAGGGGCGGGGCAGCCCTGGGGTGAAGCTTTCTTT. This translates into CAAGAGQPWGEAFF. Complete variable domain (other parts from reference TRBV28 and TRBJ1-1): DVKVTQSSRYLVKRTGEKVFLECVQDMDHENMFWYRQDPGLGLRLIYFSYDVKMKEKGDIPEGYSVSREKKERFSLILESASTNQTSMYLCAAGAGQPWGEAFFGQGTRLTVV.

The chain links TRBV9 to TRBJ2-7; 11 bases map to TRBD2. The germline V gene encodes CDR1 SGDLS and CDR2 YYNGEE. V dropped 0 bases and J dropped 0; count of bases not matched to a gene: 8. CDR3 length equals 18 residues. The CDR3 reads CASSVGPSGTSGSYEQYF. CDR3 sequence (DNA): TGTGCCAGCAGCGTAGGCCCCTCCGGGACTAGCGGCTCCTACGAGCAGTACTTC.

This clone was seen a few times. The chain carries TRBV28 and TRBJ2-5; weak D call: TRBD2 (7 bases). The end of the DNA aligns better with TRBJ2-7, so the J call may be wrong. Germline V gene lookup returns CDR1 MDHEN and CDR2 SYDVKM. CDR3 size: 15 residues. For the CDR3, the DNA is TGTGCCAGCAGTTTCTTCCGCGGGGGCCTCTACGAGCAGTACTTC. This sequence encodes CASSFFRGGLYEQYF.

This chain uses TRBV21-1 with TRBJ1-6; the table's D call TRBD1 went unverified against the DNA. TRBV21-1 is a listed pseudogene. The CDR3 length is 18 residues. CDR3 DNA sequence: TGTGCCAGCAGCCGCCCGCCCCCGATACAGGGAGAGGAATCACCCCTCCACTTT. This codes for CASSRPPPIQGEESPLHF.

The chain is built from TRBV18 and TRBJ2-7; D remains ambiguous. Germline CDR1 and CDR2: KGHSH and LQKENI. Between the trimmed V and J ends, which lost 3 bases and 4 bases, there was a span of 10 bases. The CDR3 sequence is 13 residues long. In DNA, the CDR3 is TGTGCCAGCTCACCGAAAGGATTATACGAGCAGTACTTC. It yields the protein CASSPKGLYEQYF.

The V gene is TRBV19, the J gene TRBJ2-3, with TRBD2 identical over 7 bases. V was clipped by 5 bases and J by 6 bases; unmatched bases: 17. The CDR3 is 17 amino acids. Germline lookup yields CDR1 LNHDA and CDR2 SQIVND (reference sequence). CDR3 nucleotides: TGTGCCAGTAGTCATGCCCCGACTAGCAGCAAGCTCGATACGCAGTATTTT. This codes for CASSHAPTSSKLDTQYF.

This clone was seen just once. This chain uses TRBV11-3 with TRBJ2-1; maybe TRBD2 (7 bases). With 6 bases removed from V and 3 bases from J, the gap between germline ends came to 12 bases. Germline assignment: CDR1 SGHNT and CDR2 YENEEA. The CDR3 loop spans 14 amino acids. This CDR3 reads CASSPGGNYNEQFF. The CDR3 coding sequence is TGTGCCAGCAGTCCGGGGGGCAACTACAATGAGCAGTTCTTC.

This clone appeared a single time. The chain joins TRBV5-6 to TRBJ1-2, with no clear D. Germline values: CDR1 SGHDT, CDR2 YYEEEE. This CDR3 spans 15 amino acids. V gave up 1 base and J gave up 3 bases, with 13 bases separating them. The CDR3: CASSLTGGSYYGYTF. In DNA form, the CDR3 reads TGTGCCAGCAGCTTGACGGGCGGCAGCTACTATGGCTACACCTTC.

This chain uses TRBV11-2 with TRBJ2-7; D possibly corresponds to TRBD1 (6 bases). CDR1 SGHAT and CDR2 FQNNGV come from the germline V gene. Deletions cut 5 bases from V and 8 bases from J, with 16 bases between. CDR3 length: 13 residues. CDR3 in DNA: TGTGCCAGCAGCGAAACAGGGTTCGTGAAGCAGTACTTC. Its translation: CASSETGFVKQYF.

J is TRBJ1-2 and V is TRBV6-1; D call uncertain. The V and J ends lost 4 bases and 4 bases respectively, with 7 bases between them. Germline CDR1 is MNHNS and CDR2 is SASEGT. This CDR3 contains 12 residues. This CDR3 reads CASSALGYGYTF. Written as DNA, the CDR3 is TGTGCCAGCAGTGCTCTCGGCTATGGCTACACCTTC.

The J gene is TRBJ2-7, the V gene TRBV18, with unresolved D. Trimming cost V 4 bases and J 3 bases, with 10 bases left between them. The CDR3 consists of 13 residues. In germline, CDR1 is KGHSH, CDR2 LQKENI. The CDR3 coding sequence is TGTGCCAGCTCACTTCAGCCCGACTACGAGCAGTACTTC. Translating gives CASSLQPDYEQYF.

V usage is TRBV12-2 and J usage is TRBJ2-2; the table's D call of TRBD1 was not tested on the DNA. TRBV12-2 corresponds to a pseudogene. The CDR3 contains 16 residues. CDR3 DNA sequence: TGTGCAAGTCGCTTAAGTCAGGGCCATGGCACCGGGGAGCTGTTTTTT. This codes for CASRLSQGHGTGELFF.